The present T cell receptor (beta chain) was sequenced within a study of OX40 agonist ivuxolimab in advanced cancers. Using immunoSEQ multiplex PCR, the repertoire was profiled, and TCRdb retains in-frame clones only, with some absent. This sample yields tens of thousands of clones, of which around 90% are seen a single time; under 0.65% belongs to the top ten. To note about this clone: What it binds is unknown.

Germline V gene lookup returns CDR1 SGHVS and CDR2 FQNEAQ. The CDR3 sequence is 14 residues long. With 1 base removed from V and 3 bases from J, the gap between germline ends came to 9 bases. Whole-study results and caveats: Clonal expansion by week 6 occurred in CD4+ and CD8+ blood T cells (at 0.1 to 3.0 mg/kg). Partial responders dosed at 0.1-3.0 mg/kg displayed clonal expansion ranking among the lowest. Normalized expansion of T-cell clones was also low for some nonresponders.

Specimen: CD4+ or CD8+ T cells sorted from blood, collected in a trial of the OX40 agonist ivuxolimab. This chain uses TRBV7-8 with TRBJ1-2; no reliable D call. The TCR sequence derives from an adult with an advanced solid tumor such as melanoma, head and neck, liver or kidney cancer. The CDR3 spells CASSLGLVDYGYTF. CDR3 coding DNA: TGTGCCAGCAGCTTAGGTTTGGTCGACTATGGCTACACCTTC.